Sequencing of this T cell receptor (beta chain) was carried out in a study of CD8 T cells in ankylosing spondylitis. This clonotype was counted at least ten times. Antigen unknown. 5'-RACE, quantitative and with molecular barcodes, yielded the TCR beta libraries. Using its own MiXCR run on the 5' RACE reads, TCRdb lists one record per CDR3 protein. The sample gives a few hundred thousand distinct CDR3 sequences, roughly a tenth of which show up once; approximately 20% is in the top ten. General study results and limits: Certain motif variants had earlier been reported in reactive arthritis synovial fluid and blood. Characteristic of ankylosing spondylitis blood, it appeared, was a TCR beta motif comprising several highly homologous variants.

Deletions cut 4 bases from V and 6 bases from J, with 5 bases between. The germline CDR1 and CDR2 sequences are SGHRS and YFSETQ. There are 11 residues in the CDR3. The chain links TRBV5-1 to TRBJ1-3; unclear D gene. The receptor was derived from a male donor with ankylosing spondylitis or in good health (not recorded which). Material for sequencing was blood, either unsorted or a sorted T cell fraction (not recorded which). The CDR3 spells CASSAENTIYF. In DNA, the CDR3 is TGCGCCAGCAGCGCTGAAAACACCATATATTTT.